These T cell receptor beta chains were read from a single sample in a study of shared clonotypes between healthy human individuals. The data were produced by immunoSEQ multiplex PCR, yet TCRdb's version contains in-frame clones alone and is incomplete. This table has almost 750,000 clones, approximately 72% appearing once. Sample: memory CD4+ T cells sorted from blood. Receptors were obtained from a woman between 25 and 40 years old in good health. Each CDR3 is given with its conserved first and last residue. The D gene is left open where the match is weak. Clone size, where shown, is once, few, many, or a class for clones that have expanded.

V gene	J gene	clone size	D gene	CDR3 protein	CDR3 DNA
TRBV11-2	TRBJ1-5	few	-	CASSLTDNQPQHF	TGTGCCAGCAGCTTGACAGACAATCAGCCCCAGCATTTT
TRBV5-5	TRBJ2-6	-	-	CASSLLPDPGANVLTF	TGTGCCAGCAGCTTGCTTCCAGATCCGGGGGCCAACGTCCTGACTTTC
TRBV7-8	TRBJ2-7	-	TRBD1	CASSLATGVVGYEQYF	TGTGCCAGCAGCTTAGCGACAGGGGTTGTGGGCTACGAGCAGTACTTC
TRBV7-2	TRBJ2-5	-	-	CASSLASGGLWSGGSYQETQYF	TGTGCCAGCAGCTTAGCTTCAGGAGGACTTTGGAGTGGAGGTTCTTACCAAGAGACCCAGTACTTC
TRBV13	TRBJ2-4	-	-	CASSLFLQGWEAKNIQYF	TGTGCCAGCAGCTTATTCTTACAGGGTTGGGAAGCCAAAAACATTCAGTACTTC
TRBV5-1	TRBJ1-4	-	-	CASSSGDGGTNEKLFF	TGCGCCAGCAGCTCCGGGGATGGGGGAACTAATGAAAAACTGTTTTTT
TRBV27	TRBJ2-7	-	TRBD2	CASSSRTSGSYEQYF	TGTGCCAGCAGTTCAAGGACTAGCGGGAGCTACGAGCAGTACTTC
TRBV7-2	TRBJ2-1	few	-	CASTLGGTYNEQFF	TGTGCCAGCACCTTGGGTGGGACCTACAATGAGCAGTTCTTC
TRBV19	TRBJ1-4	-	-	CASSMDGDATNEKLFF	TGTGCCAGTAGTATGGACGGGGATGCAACTAATGAAAAACTGTTTTTT
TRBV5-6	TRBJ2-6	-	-	CASSLYSGQISGANVLTF	TGTGCCAGCAGCTTGTATAGTGGACAGATCTCTGGGGCCAACGTCCTGACTTTC
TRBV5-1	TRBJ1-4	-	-	CASSLTRENNEKLFF	TGCGCCAGCAGCCTAACCAGGGAAAATAATGAAAAACTGTTTTTT